One sample yielded the 23 T cell receptor beta chains listed below, sequenced in a study of blood T cell repertoires in COVID-19. Measured with immunoSEQ multiplex PCR; TCRdb has only the in-frame clones, and not every one. The table shows around 95,000 clones, with approximately 89% occurring only once. The sample taken for sequencing was peripheral blood. All receptors come from a man between 45 and 60 years old with active COVID-19.

The chain is built from TRBV24-1 and TRBJ2-3; 8 nucleotides line up with TRBD2. V lost 0 bases and J lost 2; bases outside the gene matches: 6. This CDR3 comprises 17 residues. Per germline, CDR1 KGHDR and CDR2 SFDVKD. The CDR3 DNA reads TGTGCCACCAGTGATTTGCCTAGCGGGCCTAACACAGATACGCAGTATTTT. Translated: CATSDLPSGPNTDTQYF.

The chain joins TRBV5-1 to TRBJ2-3; 7 bases fit TRBD1. Germline assignment: CDR1 SGHRS and CDR2 YFSETQ. V lost 0 bases and J lost 4; bases outside the gene matches: 17. The CDR3 spans 19 residues. The CDR3 region is CASSLGYRGERRVPDTQYF. For the CDR3, the DNA is TGCGCCAGCAGCTTGGGGTACAGGGGTGAGCGTCGGGTCCCAGATACGCAGTATTTT.

A single count supports this clone. The rearrangement uses TRBV6-6 and TRBJ2-1; weak D call: TRBD1 (7 bases). CDR3 size: 16 residues. Trimming removed 2 bases from V and 4 bases from J, with 15 bases in between. Germline CDR1 reads MNHNY; CDR2 reads SVGAGI (reference sequence). The CDR3 reads CASSYPGPGGYNEQFF. In DNA, the CDR3 is TGTGCCAGCAGTTACCCCGGTCCAGGGGGGTACAATGAGCAGTTCTTC.

The chain carries TRBV7-9 and TRBJ1-2, with TRBD1 matching over 7 bases. The CDR3 loop spans 13 amino acids. Germline values: CDR1 SEHNR, CDR2 FQNEAQ (reference sequence). The ends lost 4 bases at V and 5 bases at J; junction bases unmatched: 4. The CDR3 reads CASSSYRGYGYTF. CDR3 nucleotide sequence: TGTGCCAGCAGCTCGTACAGGGGATATGGCTACACCTTC.

CDR3 DNA: TGTGCCAGCAGCCCGCGACTAGCGGCAGATACGCAGTATTTT. Translation gives CASSPRLAADTQYF. The V and J genes are TRBV3-1 (or the pseudogene TRBV3-2) and TRBJ2-3, with TRBD2 identical over 9 bases. The germline V gene has CDR1 LGHDT and CDR2 YNNKEL (reference sequence). With V trimmed by 4 bases and J by 4 bases, 3 bases remained unmatched. This CDR3 contains 14 residues.

The chain joins TRBV7-9 to TRBJ2-2, with D maybe TRBD2 (6 bases). In germline, CDR1 is SEHNR, CDR2 FQNEAQ (reference sequence). This CDR3 is 17 amino acids long. Trimming took 1 base from V and 2 from J, leaving 14 bases between them. CDR3 nucleotide sequence: TGTGCCAGCAGCTTAGGACTAGTGCGGGATAACACCGGGGAGCTGTTTTTT. It translates to CASSLGLVRDNTGELFF.

V is TRBV6-5 and J is TRBJ1-6; D is uncertain. Germline assignment: CDR1 MNHEY and CDR2 SVGAGI. The V end was cut by 8 bases, the J end by 0 bases, with 11 bases between. The CDR3 covers 15 residues. CDR3 amino acids: CASASESSYNSPLHF. The CDR3 region has the DNA TGTGCCAGCGCCAGCGAGAGCTCCTATAATTCACCCCTCCACTTT.

The chain's CDR3 is CASSSTGGENYGYTF. CDR3 nucleotides: TGTGCCAGCAGCTCGACAGGGGGCGAGAACTATGGCTACACCTTC. The rearrangement uses TRBV5-5 and TRBJ1-2; 10 bases agree with TRBD1. The V and J ends lost 3 bases and 2 bases, in that order; junction bases with no gene match: 4. This CDR3 is built from 15 residues. CDR1 is SGHKS, CDR2 YYEKEE, per germline (reference sequence).

This chain links TRBV13 with TRBJ2-2; D is possibly TRBD2 (6 bases). The ends were cut back, 2 bases at V and 2 bases at J, with 12 bases in the middle. This CDR3 has 16 residues. Germline loops: CDR1 PRHDT, CDR2 FYEKMQ (reference sequence). Here the CDR3 reads CASSLWGLKNTGELFF. The CDR3 coding sequence is TGTGCCAGCAGCTTATGGGGACTGAAAAACACCGGGGAGCTGTTTTTT.

V usage is TRBV5-6 and J usage is TRBJ2-5, with D unclear. Germline CDR1 and CDR2: SGHDT and YYEEEE. There are 12 residues in the CDR3. The V and J ends lost 0 bases and 5 bases respectively, with 5 bases between them. CDR3 sequence: CASSLASETQYF. The DNA of the CDR3 is TGTGCCAGCAGCTTGGCATCCGAGACCCAGTACTTC.

This chain links TRBV6-5 with TRBJ1-1; 7 bases map to TRBD1. V lost 8 bases to trimming and J lost 5 bases; unmatched junction nucleotides: 8. The CDR3 runs 13 residues. Germline V gene sequence: CDR1 MNHEY, CDR2 SVGAGI. The CDR3 DNA sequence: TGTGCCAGCCGAGGGGGCGGTTGGACTGAAGCTTTCTTT. Amino acid sequence: CASRGGGWTEAFF.

This chain connects TRBV6-5 to TRBJ1-1, with D tentatively TRBD1 (6 bases). CDR3 length equals 14 residues. Germline CDR1 MNHEY, CDR2 SVGAGI. Trimming removed 5 bases from V and 1 base from J, with 11 bases in between. CDR3 bases: TGTGCCAGCAGTACCAGGGGAGCGAACACTGAAGCTTTCTTT. Protein sequence: CASSTRGANTEAFF.

This clone was found many times. This rearrangement joins TRBV9 to TRBJ1-2; D is ambiguous. This CDR3 is built from 13 residues. The ends were cut back, 4 bases at V and 7 bases at J, with 14 bases in the middle. Per germline, CDR1 SGDLS and CDR2 YYNGEE. The CDR3 DNA sequence: TGTGCCAGCAGCCCAGACCGGGGAATTGGCTACACCTTC. It is translated as CASSPDRGIGYTF.

The genes are TRBV18 and TRBJ2-3; the match to TRBD2 covers 8 bases. V gave up 6 bases and J gave up 2 bases; unmatched junction bases: 10. The CDR3 extends over 16 amino acids. CDR1 KGHSH and CDR2 LQKENI come from the germline V gene. CDR3 bases: TGTGCCAGCTCCGAGAGAATAGCGGGGCCCACAGATACGCAGTATTTT. This encodes CASSERIAGPTDTQYF.

This chain links TRBV5-6 with TRBJ2-7; 7 bases fit TRBD1. Trimming cost V 4 bases and J 2 bases; bases outside gene matches: 9. The CDR3 contains 15 residues. Germline V gene lookup returns CDR1 SGHDT and CDR2 YYEEEE. The CDR3 DNA reads TGTGCCAGCAGCCCCGGGCCAGGGGGTACCTACGAGCAGTACTTC. The encoded protein is CASSPGPGGTYEQYF.

The chain couples TRBV2 to TRBJ1-4; 7 bases line up with TRBD1. The J segment lost 5 bases and the V segment lost 8 bases, leaving 2 bases of the junction unmatched. Germline assignment: CDR1 SNHLY and CDR2 FYNNEI. The CDR3 is made up of 12 amino acids. CDR3 residues: CASQTGNEKLFF. The CDR3 DNA follows: TGTGCCAGCCAGACAGGGAATGAAAAACTGTTTTTT. The variable domain in full, with the rest retrieved from reference TRBV2 and TRBJ1-4, is EPEVTQTPSHQVTQMGQEVILRCVPISNHLYFYWYRQILGQKVEFLVSFYNNEISEKSEIFDDQFSVERPDGSNFTLKIRSTKLEDSAMYFCASQTGNEKLFFGSGTQLSVL.

This chain links TRBV4-1 with TRBJ1-4; D perhaps matches TRBD1 (5 bases). V was cut by 0 bases and J by 2 bases, with 7 bases left in between. The CDR3 runs to 15 residues. Germline V gene data show CDR1 as MGHRA and CDR2 as YSYEKL. The CDR3 DNA sequence: TGCGCCAGCAGCCAAGATACAGGTACTAATGAAAAACTGTTTTTT. This translates into CASSQDTGTNEKLFF.

V and J are TRBV19 and TRBJ2-5, with 10 bases aligning to TRBD2. V was clipped by 5 bases and J by 4 bases; unmatched bases: 4. Looked up from germline, CDR1 is LNHDA and CDR2 is SQIVND (reference sequence). CDR3 length: 14 amino acids. The CDR3 loop is CASSPRLAGETQYF. The CDR3 DNA reads as TGTGCCAGTAGTCCGAGACTAGCGGGAGAGACCCAGTACTTC.

The chain uses TRBV11-2 and TRBJ2-5; TRBD1 aligns across 7 bases. CDR3 length: 15 amino acids. V gave up 2 bases and J gave up 5 bases; unmatched junction bases: 8. From germline, CDR1 is SGHAT and CDR2 FQNNGV. The CDR3 is CASSLRGPTGETQYF. The CDR3 nucleotides read TGTGCCAGCAGCTTAAGGGGGCCCACGGGTGAGACCCAGTACTTC.

This chain links TRBV6-2 or TRBV6-3 with TRBJ2-3, with TRBD2 matching 10 bases. The V gene end was trimmed by 2 bases and the J gene end by 4 bases; junction bases not matched to a gene: 6. CDR1 is MNHEY and CDR2 is SVGEGT in the germline V gene. This CDR3 has 16 amino acids. CDR3 sequence reads: CASSYTALAGPDTQYF. For the CDR3, the DNA is TGTGCCAGCAGTTACACAGCACTAGCGGGACCAGATACGCAGTATTTT.

The sample holds one count of this clone. V and J are TRBV7-9 and TRBJ2-5, with D possibly matching TRBD1 (6 bases). V dropped 8 bases and J dropped 5 bases, with 6 bases sitting between them. CDR3 length: 10 amino acids. Germline CDR1 SEHNR, CDR2 FQNEAQ (reference sequence). CDR3 coding DNA: TGTGCCAGCGGGGGCGAGACCCAGTACTTC. Amino acid sequence: CASGGETQYF.

This clone has a single count. V gene TRBV7-3 combines with J gene TRBJ2-1; 9 bases line up with TRBD1. The CDR3 contains 14 residues. With V trimmed by 5 bases and J by 7 bases, 6 bases remained unmatched. CDR1 and CDR2 (germline): SGHTA, FQGTGA. Written as DNA, the CDR3 is TGTGCCAGCAGCCCAACAGGGGGCGTAAATGAGCAGTTCTTC. Its translation: CASSPTGGVNEQFF. Using reference TRBV7-3 and TRBJ2-1 for the parts outside the CDR3, the full variable domain is GAGVSQTPSNKVTEKGKYVELRCDPISGHTALYWYRQSLGQGPEFLIYFQGTGAADDSGLPNDRFFAVRPEGSVSTLKIQRTERGDSAVYLCASSPTGGVNEQFFGPGTRLTVL.

The chain joins TRBV6-5 to TRBJ2-7; D not resolved. CDR3 length: 13 amino acids. The V end lost 6 bases, the J end lost 2 bases, and 11 bases lay between the germline ends. Germline values: CDR1 MNHEY, CDR2 SVGAGI. The CDR3 here is CASSPTRPYEQYF. CDR3 sequence (DNA): TGTGCCAGCAGCCCGACCAGGCCCTACGAGCAGTACTTC.